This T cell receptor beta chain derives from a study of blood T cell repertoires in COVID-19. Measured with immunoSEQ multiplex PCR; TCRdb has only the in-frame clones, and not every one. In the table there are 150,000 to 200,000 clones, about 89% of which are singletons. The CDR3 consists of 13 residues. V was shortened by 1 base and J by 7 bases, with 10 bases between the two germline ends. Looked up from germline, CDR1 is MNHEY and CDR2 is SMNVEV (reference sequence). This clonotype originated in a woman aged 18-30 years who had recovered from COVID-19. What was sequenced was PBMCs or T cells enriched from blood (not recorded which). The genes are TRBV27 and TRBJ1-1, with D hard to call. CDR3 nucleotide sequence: TGTGCCAGCAGTTTATTAGGGAGAGGTGAAGCTTTCTTT. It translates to CASSLLGRGEAFF.